Listed here are 15 T cell receptor beta chains from one sample, sequenced in a study of cytomegalovirus exposure and HLA in healthy donors. The PCR employed 60 Vbeta primers together with 13 Jbeta primers. The repertoire was sequenced with immunoSEQ multiplex PCR; TCRdb's copy has only in-frame clones and lacks some. The table has 79,000 or so clones, around 79% seen once. Sequencing was carried out using PBMCs. All receptors derive from a woman aged 40 to 49 in good health and CMV-seropositive.

This chain connects TRBV5-4 to TRBJ2-7; 9 bases map to TRBD2. Germline CDR1 SGHNT, CDR2 YYREEE (reference sequence). The CDR3 runs to 16 residues. After removal of 0 bases from V and 3 bases from J, the junction contained 7 bases not matched to a gene. This CDR3 is CASSLAGGRGFYEQYF. CDR3 nucleotide sequence: TGTGCCAGCAGCTTGGCGGGCGGGAGGGGCTTCTACGAGCAGTACTTC.

This clone has more than one count but fewer than ten. This chain joins TRBV5-1 and TRBJ2-7, with TRBD2 identical over 11 bases. The CDR3 contains 17 residues. With 3 bases clipped from V and 7 bases from J, the junction kept 15 bases outside the gene matches. Looked up from germline, CDR1 is SGHRS and CDR2 is YFSETQ. The CDR3 DNA follows: TGCGCCAGCAGCTACGGACTAGCGGGCCTAGGTAGTCGAGAGCAGTACTTC. As protein: CASSYGLAGLGSREQYF.

This chain links TRBV18 with TRBJ2-1; the D gene is possibly TRBD1 (5 bases). Trimming left V 4 bases short and J 7 bases short, with 8 bases between. The length of the CDR3 is 12 residues. The germline gives CDR1 KGHSH, CDR2 LQKENI. The chain's CDR3 is CASSLQGNEQFF. In DNA, the CDR3 is TGTGCCAGCTCACTTCAGGGAAATGAGCAGTTCTTC.

The chain is built from TRBV13 and TRBJ2-1, with 8 bases matching TRBD2. This CDR3 has 19 residues. The germline CDR1 and CDR2 sequences are PRHDT and FYEKMQ (reference sequence). V was pared by 5 bases and J by 0 bases, with 15 bases of the junction left unmatched. CDR3 amino acids: CASSPSSLSGVGSYNEQFF. The CDR3 DNA reads as TGTGCCAGCAGCCCCTCTAGCCTTAGCGGGGTGGGCTCCTACAATGAGCAGTTCTTC. The complete variable domain, with remaining parts taken from reference TRBV13 and TRBJ2-1, reads AAGVIQSPRHLIKEKRETATLKCYPIPRHDTVYWYQQGPGQDPQFLISFYEKMQSDKGSIPDRFSAQQFSDYHSELNMSSLELGDSALYFCASSPSSLSGVGSYNEQFFGPGTRLTVL.

This clone has ten or more counts. The chain recombines TRBV6-5 with TRBJ1-4; TRBD1 matches 10 bases. The CDR3 runs to 14 residues. V shed 6 bases and J 6 bases; nucleotides not matched to a gene: 4. Germline assignment: CDR1 MNHEY and CDR2 SVGAGI. For the CDR3, the DNA is TGTGCCAGCAGGGGACAGGGGTGGGATGAAAAACTGTTTTTT. This encodes CASRGQGWDEKLFF.

The chain combines TRBV5-1 with TRBJ2-2; tentatively, D is TRBD1 (7 bases). The CDR3 runs 16 residues. The germline gives CDR1 SGHRS, CDR2 YFSETQ. Trimming left V 3 bases short and J 2 bases short, with 14 bases between. Here the CDR3 DNA reads TGCGCCAGCAGCTCCCAGGGGGAGGCCAACACCGGGGAGCTGTTTTTT. Translated, it gives CASSSQGEANTGELFF.

This rearrangement joins TRBV2 to TRBJ2-6, with 9 bases identical to TRBD1. The ends lost 0 bases at V and 0 bases at J; junction bases unmatched: 9. The CDR3 sequence is 20 residues long. Germline CDR1 reads SNHLY; CDR2 reads FYNNEI. This CDR3 is CASSEARGRTGASGANVLTF. Written as DNA, the CDR3 is TGTGCCAGCAGTGAAGCGAGAGGAAGGACAGGGGCCTCTGGGGCCAACGTCCTGACTTTC. Drawing the rest from reference TRBV2 and TRBJ2-6, the complete variable domain is EPEVTQTPSHQVTQMGQEVILRCVPISNHLYFYWYRQILGQKVEFLVSFYNNEISEKSEIFDDQFSVERPDGSNFTLKIRSTKLEDSAMYFCASSEARGRTGASGANVLTFGAGSRLTVL.

The gene calls are TRBV7-9 and TRBJ2-1, with D maybe TRBD2 (6 bases). In germline, CDR1 is SEHNR, CDR2 FQNEAQ (reference sequence). V shed 6 bases and J shed 0 bases, with 12 bases lying between them. The CDR3 spans 15 residues. CDR3 coding DNA: TGTGCCAGCAGTTGGCCGGGACTCTCCTACAATGAGCAGTTCTTC. Amino acid sequence: CASSWPGLSYNEQFF.

The chain joins TRBV19 to TRBJ1-1; D may be TRBD1 (5 bases). Looked up from germline, CDR1 is LNHDA and CDR2 is SQIVND (reference sequence). This CDR3 comprises 14 residues. Trimming removed 7 bases from V and 5 bases from J, with 17 bases in between. CDR3 in DNA: TGTGCCAGTAAACTGGAGGGGAAAGGAACTGAAGCTTTCTTT. It translates to CASKLEGKGTEAFF. Supplemented by reference TRBV19 and TRBJ1-1, the full variable domain reads DGGITQSPKYLFRKEGQNVTLSCEQNLNHDAMYWYRQDPGQGLRLIYYSQIVNDFQKGDIAEGYSVSREKKESFPLTVTSAQKNPTAFYLCASKLEGKGTEAFFGQGTRLTVV.

The chain links TRBV18 to TRBJ2-1, with TRBD2 matching 12 bases. This CDR3 region has 16 residues. Looked up from germline, CDR1 is KGHSH and CDR2 is LQKENI. The V segment lost 3 bases and the J segment 4 bases; nucleotides outside the gene matches: 4. The CDR3 DNA sequence: TGTGCCAGCTCACCCCGACTAGCGGGGGATTACAATGAGCAGTTCTTC. It is translated as CASSPRLAGDYNEQFF. The full variable domain, rest sourced from reference TRBV18 and TRBJ2-1, is NAGVMQNPRHLVRRRGQEARLRCSPMKGHSHVYWYRQLPEEGLKFMVYLQKENIIDESGMPKERFSAEFPKEGPSILRIQQVVRGDSAAYFCASSPRLAGDYNEQFFGPGTRLTVL.

This clone was seen only a few times. This chain connects TRBV19 to TRBJ1-1; D possibly corresponds to TRBD1 (6 bases). The CDR3 extends over 15 amino acids. The V gene lost 6 bases and the J gene lost 5 bases, with 19 bases spanning the gap. Germline V gene data show CDR1 as LNHDA and CDR2 as SQIVND (reference sequence). The CDR3, as DNA: TGTGCCAGTAGGTCTTCAGGGGTGTTCGGGACTGAAGCTTTCTTT. Encoded protein: CASRSSGVFGTEAFF.

The chain couples TRBV19 to TRBJ1-1, with TRBD1 matching over 8 bases. CDR1 and CDR2 (germline): LNHDA, SQIVND (reference sequence). Germline trimming cut 4 bases from V and 5 bases from J; bases unmatched to any gene: 18. This CDR3 is built from 18 residues. The CDR3 coding sequence is TGTGCCAGTAGTAGTTCGGGTCAGGGGGCCTACGCGTGGACTGAAGCTTTCTTT. This encodes CASSSSGQGAYAWTEAFF. Supplemented by reference TRBV19 and TRBJ1-1, the full variable domain reads DGGITQSPKYLFRKEGQNVTLSCEQNLNHDAMYWYRQDPGQGLRLIYYSQIVNDFQKGDIAEGYSVSREKKESFPLTVTSAQKNPTAFYLCASSSSGQGAYAWTEAFFGQGTRLTVV.

In its sample, this clone was seen a few times. V gene TRBV7-9 combines with J gene TRBJ1-4; D remains unclear. CDR1 is SEHNR, CDR2 FQNEAQ, per germline (reference sequence). CDR3 size: 11 residues. V was trimmed by 4 bases and J by 7 bases, leaving 4 bases between them. The CDR3 region is CASSSSEKLFF. In DNA form, the CDR3 reads TGTGCCAGCAGCTCCAGTGAAAAACTGTTTTTT.

This chain links TRBV19 with TRBJ1-5; D possibly corresponds to TRBD1 (6 bases). Germline values: CDR1 LNHDA, CDR2 SQIVND (reference sequence). This CDR3 spans 15 amino acids. Trimming shortened V by 3 bases and J by 3 bases, and 12 bases separated the two germline ends. The CDR3 DNA is TGTGCCAGTAGTATTCTGGGGGCCTACAATCAGCCCCAGCATTTT. Translation: CASSILGAYNQPQHF.

This rearrangement joins TRBV29-1 to TRBJ1-1, with D uncertain. The germline V and J ends were trimmed by 4 bases and 1 base, with 10 bases remaining between them. The CDR3 is 13 residues long. Germline V gene data show CDR1 as SQVTM and CDR2 as ANQGSEA. The CDR3 nucleotides are TGCAGCGTTGTGTTAGGAGGGAACACTGAAGCTTTCTTT. Its translation: CSVVLGGNTEAFF.